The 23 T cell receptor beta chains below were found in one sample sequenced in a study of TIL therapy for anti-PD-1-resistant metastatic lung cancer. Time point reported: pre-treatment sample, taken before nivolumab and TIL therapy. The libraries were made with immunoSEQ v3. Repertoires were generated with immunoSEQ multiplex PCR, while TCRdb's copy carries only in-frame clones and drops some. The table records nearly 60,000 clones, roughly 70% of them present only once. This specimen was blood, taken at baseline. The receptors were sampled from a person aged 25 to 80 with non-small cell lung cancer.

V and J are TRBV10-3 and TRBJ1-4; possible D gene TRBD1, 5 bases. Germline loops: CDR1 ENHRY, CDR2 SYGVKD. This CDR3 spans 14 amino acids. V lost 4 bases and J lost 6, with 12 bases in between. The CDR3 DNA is TGTGCCATCAGTGCAGGGCCGCTTGATGAAAAACTGTTTTTT. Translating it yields CAISAGPLDEKLFF.

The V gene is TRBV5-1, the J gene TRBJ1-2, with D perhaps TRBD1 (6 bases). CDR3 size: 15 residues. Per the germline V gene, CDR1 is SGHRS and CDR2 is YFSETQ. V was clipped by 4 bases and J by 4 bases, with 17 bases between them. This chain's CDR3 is CASSATPGTSYGYTF. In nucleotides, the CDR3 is TGCGCCAGCAGCGCAACCCCCGGGACATCCTATGGCTACACCTTC.

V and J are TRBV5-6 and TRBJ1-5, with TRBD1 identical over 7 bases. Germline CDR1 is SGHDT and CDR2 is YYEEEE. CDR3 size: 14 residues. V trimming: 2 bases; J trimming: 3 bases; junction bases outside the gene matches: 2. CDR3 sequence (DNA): TGTGCCAGCAGCTTCGGGACAGTCAATCAGCCCCAGCATTTT. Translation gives CASSFGTVNQPQHF.

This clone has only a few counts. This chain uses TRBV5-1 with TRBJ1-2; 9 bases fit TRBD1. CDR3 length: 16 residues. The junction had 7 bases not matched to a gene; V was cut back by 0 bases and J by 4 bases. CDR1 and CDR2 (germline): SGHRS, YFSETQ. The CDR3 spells CASSLDAGQGFYGYTF. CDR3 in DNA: TGCGCCAGCAGCTTGGACGCGGGACAGGGATTCTATGGCTACACCTTC. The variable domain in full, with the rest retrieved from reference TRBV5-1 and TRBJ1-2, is KAGVTQTPRYLIKTRGQQVTLSCSPISGHRSVSWYQQTPGQGLQFLFEYFSETQRNKGNFPGRFSGRQFSNSRSEMNVSTLELGDSALYLCASSLDAGQGFYGYTFGSGTRLTVV.

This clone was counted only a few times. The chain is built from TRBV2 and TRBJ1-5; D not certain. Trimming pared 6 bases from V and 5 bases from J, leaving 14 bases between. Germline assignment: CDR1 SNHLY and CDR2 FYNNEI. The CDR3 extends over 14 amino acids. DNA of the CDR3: TGTGCCAGCAGGGACCTGGGGTGGGATCAGCCCCAGCATTTT. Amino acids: CASRDLGWDQPQHF.

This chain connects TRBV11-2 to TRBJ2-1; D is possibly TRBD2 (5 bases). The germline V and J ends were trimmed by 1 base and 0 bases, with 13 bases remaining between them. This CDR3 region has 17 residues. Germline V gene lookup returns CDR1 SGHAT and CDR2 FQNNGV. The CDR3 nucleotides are TGTGCCAGCAGCTTAGCTAGGACTTCCAGCTCCTACAATGAGCAGTTCTTC. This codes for CASSLARTSSSYNEQFF.

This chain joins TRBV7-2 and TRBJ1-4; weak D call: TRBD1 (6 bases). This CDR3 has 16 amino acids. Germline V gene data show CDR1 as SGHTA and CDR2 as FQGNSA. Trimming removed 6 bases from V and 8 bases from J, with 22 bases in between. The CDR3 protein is CASRSTSVGANEKLFF. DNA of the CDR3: TGTGCCAGCAGATCGACATCTGTGGGGGCGAACGAAAAACTGTTTTTT. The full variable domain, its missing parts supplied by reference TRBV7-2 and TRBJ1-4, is GAGVSQSPSNKVTEKGKDVELRCDPISGHTALYWYRQSLGQGLEFLIYFQGNSAPDKSGLPSDRFSAERTGGSVSTLTIQRTQQEDSAVYLCASRSTSVGANEKLFFGSGTQLSVL.

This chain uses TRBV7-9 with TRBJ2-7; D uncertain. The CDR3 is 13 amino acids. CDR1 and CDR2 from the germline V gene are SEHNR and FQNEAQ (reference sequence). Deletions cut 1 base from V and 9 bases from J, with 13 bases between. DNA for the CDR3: TGTGCCAGCAGCTTAGAGGTGGATTTTAGGCAGTACTTC. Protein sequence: CASSLEVDFRQYF.

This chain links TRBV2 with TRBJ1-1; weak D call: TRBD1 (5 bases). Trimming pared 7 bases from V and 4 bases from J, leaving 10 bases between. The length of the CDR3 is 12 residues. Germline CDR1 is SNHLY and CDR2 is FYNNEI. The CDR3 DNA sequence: TGTGCCAGCATCGGGGGGGGCACTGAAGCTTTCTTT. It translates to CASIGGGTEAFF. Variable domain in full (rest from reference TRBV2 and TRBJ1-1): EPEVTQTPSHQVTQMGQEVILRCVPISNHLYFYWYRQILGQKVEFLVSFYNNEISEKSEIFDDQFSVERPDGSNFTLKIRSTKLEDSAMYFCASIGGGTEAFFGQGTRLTVV.

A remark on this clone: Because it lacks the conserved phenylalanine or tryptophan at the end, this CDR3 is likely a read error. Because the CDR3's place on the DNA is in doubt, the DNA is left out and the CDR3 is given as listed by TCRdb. CDR3 region: CASSRDSGAGYSPLRL. This rearrangement joins TRBV4-3 to TRBJ1-6. The germline V gene encodes CDR1 LGHNA and CDR2 YSLEER. Including both end residues, the CDR3 is 16 amino acids long.

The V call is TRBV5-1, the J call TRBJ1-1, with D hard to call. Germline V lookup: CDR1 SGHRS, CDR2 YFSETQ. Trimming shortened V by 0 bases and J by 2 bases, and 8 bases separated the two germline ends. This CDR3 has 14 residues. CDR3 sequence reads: CASSLDSGNTEAFF. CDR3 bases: TGCGCCAGCAGCTTGGATTCCGGTAACACTGAAGCTTTCTTT.

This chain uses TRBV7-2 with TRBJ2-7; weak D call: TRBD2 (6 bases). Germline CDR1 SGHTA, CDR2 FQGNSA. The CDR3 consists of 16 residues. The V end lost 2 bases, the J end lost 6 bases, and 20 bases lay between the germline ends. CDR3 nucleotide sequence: TGTGCCAGCAGCTTACCCCGAAACTACGCCGGGGGCGAGCAGTACTTC. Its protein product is CASSLPRNYAGGEQYF.

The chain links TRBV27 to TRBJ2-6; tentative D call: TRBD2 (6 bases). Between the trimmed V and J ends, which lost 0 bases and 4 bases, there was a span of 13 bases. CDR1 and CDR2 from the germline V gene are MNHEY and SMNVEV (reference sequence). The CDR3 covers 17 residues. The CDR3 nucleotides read TGTGCCAGCAGTTTATCTGGAGGGCCGGGGGGGGCCAACGTCCTGACTTTC. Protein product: CASSLSGGPGGANVLTF.

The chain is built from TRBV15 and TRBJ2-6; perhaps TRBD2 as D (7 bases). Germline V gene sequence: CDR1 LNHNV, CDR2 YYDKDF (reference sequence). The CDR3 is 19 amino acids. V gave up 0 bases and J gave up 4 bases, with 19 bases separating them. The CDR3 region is CATSRDGAGALGGANVLTF. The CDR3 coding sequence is TGTGCCACCAGCAGAGATGGGGCGGGGGCCCTCGGAGGGGCCAACGTCCTGACTTTC. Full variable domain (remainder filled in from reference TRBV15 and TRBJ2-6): DAMVIQNPRYQVTQFGKPVTLSCSQTLNHNVMYWYQQKSSQAPKLLFHYYDKDFNNEADTPDNFQSRRPNTSFCFLDIRSPGLGDTAMYLCATSRDGAGALGGANVLTFGAGSRLTVL.

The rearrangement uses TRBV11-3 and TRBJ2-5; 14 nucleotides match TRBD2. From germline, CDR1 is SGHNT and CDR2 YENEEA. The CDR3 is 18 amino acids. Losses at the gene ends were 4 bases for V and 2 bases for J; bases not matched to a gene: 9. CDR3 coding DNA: TGTGCCAGCAGCTGGGAGCCGGGACTAGCGGGGGATCAAGAGACCCAGTACTTC. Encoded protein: CASSWEPGLAGDQETQYF.

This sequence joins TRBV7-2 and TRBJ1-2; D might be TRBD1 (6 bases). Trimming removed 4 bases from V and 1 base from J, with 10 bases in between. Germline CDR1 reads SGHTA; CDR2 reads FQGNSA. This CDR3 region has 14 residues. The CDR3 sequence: CASSWDTLNYGYTF. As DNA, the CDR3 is TGTGCCAGCAGCTGGGACACCCTTAACTATGGCTACACCTTC.

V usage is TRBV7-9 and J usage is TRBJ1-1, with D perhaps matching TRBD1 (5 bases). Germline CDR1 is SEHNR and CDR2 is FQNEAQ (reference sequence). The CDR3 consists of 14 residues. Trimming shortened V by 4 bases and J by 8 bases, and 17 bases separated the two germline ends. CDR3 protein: CASSSVAGGTEAFF. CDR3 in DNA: TGTGCCAGCAGCTCAGTAGCGGGGGGGACCGAAGCTTTCTTT.

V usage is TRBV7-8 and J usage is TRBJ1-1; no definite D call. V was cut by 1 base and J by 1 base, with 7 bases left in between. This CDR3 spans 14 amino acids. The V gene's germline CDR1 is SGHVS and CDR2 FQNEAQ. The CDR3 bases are TGTGCCAGCAGCTTAGTGAGTGAGAACACTGAAGCTTTCTTT. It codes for CASSLVSENTEAFF.

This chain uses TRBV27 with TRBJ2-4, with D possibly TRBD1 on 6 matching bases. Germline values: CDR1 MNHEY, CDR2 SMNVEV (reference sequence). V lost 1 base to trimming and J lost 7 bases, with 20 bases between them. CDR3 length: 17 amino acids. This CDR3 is CASSLYPRDNENNIQYF. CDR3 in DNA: TGTGCCAGCAGTTTATACCCCCGGGACAACGAGAATAACATTCAGTACTTC.

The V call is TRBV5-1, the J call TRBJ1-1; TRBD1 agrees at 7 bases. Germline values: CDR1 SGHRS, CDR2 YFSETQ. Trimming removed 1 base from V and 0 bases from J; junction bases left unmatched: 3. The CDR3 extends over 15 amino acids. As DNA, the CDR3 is TGCGCCAGCAGCTTGACAGGGGACCTGAACACTGAAGCTTTCTTT. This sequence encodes CASSLTGDLNTEAFF.

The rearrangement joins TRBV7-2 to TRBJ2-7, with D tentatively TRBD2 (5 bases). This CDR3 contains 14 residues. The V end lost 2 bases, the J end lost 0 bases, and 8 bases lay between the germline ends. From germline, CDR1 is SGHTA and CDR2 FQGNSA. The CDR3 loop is CASSLRTGSYEQYF. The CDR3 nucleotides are TGTGCCAGCAGCTTAAGGACTGGCTCCTACGAGCAGTACTTC. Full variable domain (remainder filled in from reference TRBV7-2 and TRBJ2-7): GAGVSQSPSNKVTEKGKDVELRCDPISGHTALYWYRQSLGQGLEFLIYFQGNSAPDKSGLPSDRFSAERTGGSVSTLTIQRTQQEDSAVYLCASSLRTGSYEQYFGPGTRLTVT.

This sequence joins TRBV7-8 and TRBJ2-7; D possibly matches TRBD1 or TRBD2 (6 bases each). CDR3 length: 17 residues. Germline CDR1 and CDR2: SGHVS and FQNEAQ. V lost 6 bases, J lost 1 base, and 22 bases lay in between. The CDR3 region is CASSFGQTQGGSYEQYF. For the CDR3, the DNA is TGTGCCAGCAGTTTCGGACAGACCCAAGGGGGGTCCTACGAGCAGTACTTC.

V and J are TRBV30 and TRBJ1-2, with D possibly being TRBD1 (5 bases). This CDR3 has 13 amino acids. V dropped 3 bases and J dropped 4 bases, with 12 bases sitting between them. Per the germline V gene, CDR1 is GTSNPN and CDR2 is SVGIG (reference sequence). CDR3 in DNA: TGTGCCTGGAGCGGTGGGCAGGGCTATGGCTACACCTTC. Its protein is CAWSGGQGYGYTF.